This T cell receptor beta chain stems from a study of T cells in Graves' hyperthyroidism and ophthalmopathy. Whole-study results and caveats: Ophthalmopathy was distinguished from stable hyperthyroidism by 13 V-J signatures. Also found in blood were most expanded thyroid clonotypes above 0.001.

RNA transcripts served as the template for amplifying TCR beta CDR3 regions. First-round RT-PCR targeting the TCR CDR3 was performed with the HTBI primer set. TCRdb passed the multiplex PCR reads through MiXCR, listing each CDR3 protein once. Here the sample spans approximately 98,000 distinct CDR3 sequences, approximately 40% being singletons. Clinical symptoms, serum thyroxine, TRAb, thyroid ultrasound and orbital computed tomography established diagnosis. V dropped 4 bases and J dropped 9 bases, with 22 bases sitting between them. Looked up from germline, CDR1 is SGDLS and CDR2 is YYNGEE. CDR3 length: 15 residues. With regard to this clonotype: Its antigen is unknown. This may stem from a read error, because a much larger clone lies one nucleotide away.

Sequencing was performed on peripheral blood or thyroid tissue (not recorded which). V usage is TRBV9 and J usage is TRBJ1-2; tentatively, D is TRBD1 (5 bases). This sequence originates from a woman in her 30s with Graves' hyperthyroidism. CDR3 residues: CASSQEAWGEGCYTF. The CDR3, as DNA: TGTGCCAGCAGCCAAGAAGCGTGGGGGGAAGGGTGCTACACCTTC.